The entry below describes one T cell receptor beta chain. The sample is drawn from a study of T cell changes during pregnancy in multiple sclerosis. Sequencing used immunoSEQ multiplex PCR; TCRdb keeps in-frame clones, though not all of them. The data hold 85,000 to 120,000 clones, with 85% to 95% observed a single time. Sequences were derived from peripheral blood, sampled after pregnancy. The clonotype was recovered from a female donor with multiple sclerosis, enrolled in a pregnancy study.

The CDR3 loop reads CASSHVDRDIYEQYF. In nucleotides, the CDR3 is TGTGCCAGCAGTCACGTGGACAGGGATATCTACGAGCAGTACTTC. This chain joins TRBV28 and TRBJ2-7; 8 nucleotides line up with TRBD1. This CDR3 region has 15 residues. Unmatched junction bases numbered 9, after V lost 5 bases and J lost 3 bases. Per germline, CDR1 MDHEN and CDR2 SYDVKM.